These 23 T cell receptor beta chains were all obtained from the same sample, sequenced in a study of response to subunit inactivated influenza vaccine. A single record per CDR3 protein comes from TCRdb applying MiXCR to the RT-PCR reads. The table lists approximately 530,000 distinct CDR3 sequences, roughly 7.6% of them singletons. The sample consisted of PBMCs from blood, taken about 24 months after vaccination. The receptors originated from a man aged 45 to 70 who received an inactivated influenza vaccine.

The chain is built from TRBV11-2 and TRBJ2-5, with unresolved D. CDR1 and CDR2 (germline): SGHAT, FQNNGV. V was shortened by 1 base and J by 5 bases, with 11 bases between the two germline ends. The CDR3 length is 14 residues. Written as DNA, the CDR3 is TGTGCCAGCAGCTTAGTGACTGTTTCGGAGACCCAGTACTTC. Amino acids: CASSLVTVSETQYF.

There are many counts of this clonotype. V gene TRBV7-9 combines with J gene TRBJ1-1, with unresolved D. Germline CDR1 reads SEHNR; CDR2 reads FQNEAQ (reference sequence). The CDR3 covers 16 residues. Trimming cost V 4 bases and J 4 bases, with 19 bases left between them. CDR3 sequence: CASSSGPQTRSTEAFF. The CDR3 DNA reads TGTGCCAGCAGCTCCGGTCCACAGACTAGGAGCACTGAAGCTTTCTTT.

J is TRBJ2-5 and V is TRBV7-2, with 7 bases that match TRBD2. The germline CDR1 and CDR2 sequences are SGHTA and FQGNSA. This CDR3 has 14 residues. V was clipped by 3 bases and J by 5 bases; unmatched bases: 6. In nucleotides, the CDR3 is TGTGCCAGCAGCTTCCCTAGCGGCGGCGAGACCCAGTACTTC. Amino acids: CASSFPSGGETQYF. Looking up the rest from reference TRBV7-2 and TRBJ2-5 gives the full variable domain: GAGVSQSPSNKVTEKGKDVELRCDPISGHTALYWYRQSLGQGLEFLIYFQGNSAPDKSGLPSDRFSAERTGGSVSTLTIQRTQQEDSAVYLCASSFPSGGETQYFGPGTRLLVL.

This clonotype was picked up many times. The genes are TRBV4-2 and TRBJ2-3; D remains unclear. Trimming removed 4 bases from V and 4 bases from J, with 12 bases in between. The germline gives CDR1 LGHNA, CDR2 YNFKEQ. The CDR3 runs 14 residues. CDR3 nucleotides: TGTGCCAGCAGCCTTCGGCCCTCTGCAGATACGCAGTATTTT. This encodes CASSLRPSADTQYF.

This clonotype was counted many times. V usage is TRBV6-6 and J usage is TRBJ1-6; D is uncertain. CDR1 is MNHNY, CDR2 SVGAGI, per germline (reference sequence). The CDR3 covers 13 residues. V was trimmed by 11 bases and J by 6 bases, leaving 14 bases between them. The CDR3 is CAVVGNFNSPLHF. The CDR3 bases are TGTGCCGTGGTAGGGAACTTTAATTCACCCCTCCACTTT.

Comments on this clonotype: This likely comes from a read error, as the CDR3 has no conserved phenylalanine or tryptophan at its end. The limits of the CDR3 on the DNA are not certain, so only TCRdb's listed CDR3 is given. The V and J genes are TRBV5-2 and TRBJ2-1; no DNA check was done on the table's D call, TRBD1. TRBV5-2 is labeled a pseudogene. 23 amino acids form the CDR3, both terminal residues included. This CDR3 is CASCDPWAQTGDRGRTSYNEQFL.

This clonotype came up many times. The chain couples TRBV5-1 to TRBJ2-1; 9 positions agree with TRBD1. The CDR3 consists of 17 residues. Trimming took 2 bases from V and 3 from J; bases not matched to a gene: 9. CDR1 is SGHRS, CDR2 YFSETQ, per germline. The CDR3 coding sequence is TGCGCCAGCAGCTTTTTCCCCGGGACAGGGAACTACAATGAGCAGTTCTTC. The encoded protein is CASSFFPGTGNYNEQFF.

This clonotype was detected only a few times. This chain connects TRBV28 to TRBJ2-4; no clear D gene. Trimming took off 5 bases at V and 2 bases at J, with 7 bases between the two ends. This CDR3 contains 13 residues. Germline V CDR1 and CDR2: MDHEN, SYDVKM. CDR3 region: CASSPHPKNIQYF. The CDR3 DNA reads TGTGCCAGCAGTCCTCATCCCAAAAACATTCAGTACTTC. The variable domain in full, with the rest retrieved from reference TRBV28 and TRBJ2-4, is DVKVTQSSRYLVKRTGEKVFLECVQDMDHENMFWYRQDPGLGLRLIYFSYDVKMKEKGDIPEGYSVSREKKERFSLILESASTNQTSMYLCASSPHPKNIQYFGAGTRLSVL.

This clonotype was picked up a small number of times. The chain couples TRBV4-2 to TRBJ1-5; possibly TRBD1 for D (5 bases). The CDR3 totals 17 residues. Trimming shortened V by 1 base and J by 0 bases, and 13 bases separated the two germline ends. CDR1 and CDR2 from the germline V gene are LGHNA and YNFKEQ. CDR3 amino acids: CASSQGPGGYSNQPQHF. CDR3 bases: TGTGCCAGCAGCCAAGGACCGGGGGGATATAGCAATCAGCCCCAGCATTTT.

The rearrangement links TRBV12-3 or TRBV12-4 to TRBJ1-1; D perhaps matches TRBD1 (5 bases). Trimming removed 4 bases from V and 5 bases from J, with 14 bases in between. CDR3 size: 14 residues. Here the CDR3 reads CASSYGGEWTEAFF. In DNA, the CDR3 is TGTGCCAGCAGTTATGGGGGTGAATGGACTGAAGCTTTCTTT.

This chain links TRBV10-3 with TRBJ1-1; 9 bases agree with TRBD1. Germline trimming cut 3 bases from V and 3 bases from J; bases unmatched to any gene: 2. The CDR3 spans 14 residues. Germline assignment: CDR1 ENHRY and CDR2 SYGVKD. In DNA, the CDR3 is TGTGCCATCAGTGACAGGACAGGGGACACTGAAGCTTTCTTT. Protein: CAISDRTGDTEAFF.

This clonotype came up many times. This sequence joins TRBV20-1 and TRBJ1-5; TRBD1 matches 8 bases. Trimming took 4 bases from V and 0 from J; bases not matched to a gene: 2. Germline V lookup: CDR1 DFQATT, CDR2 SNEGSKA (reference sequence). The CDR3 totals 14 residues. The CDR3 loop reads CSATGGYSNQPQHF. The CDR3 DNA is TGCAGTGCTACAGGGGGCTATAGCAATCAGCCCCAGCATTTT.

This clonotype has ten or more counts. The rearrangement joins TRBV10-3 to TRBJ2-3, with D perhaps TRBD2 (6 bases). CDR1 and CDR2 (germline): ENHRY, SYGVKD. V dropped 2 bases and J dropped 4 bases, with 16 bases sitting between them. CDR3 length: 16 amino acids. This CDR3 reads CAISEGGFVSADTQYF. The CDR3 region has the DNA TGTGCCATCAGTGAGGGAGGGTTTGTTTCTGCAGATACGCAGTATTTT.

In its sample, this clonotype was seen many times. The chain couples TRBV4-3 to TRBJ2-2; D might be TRBD1 or TRBD2, each matching 5 bases. The CDR3 is 15 amino acids. Germline CDR1 LGHNA, CDR2 YSLEER. V was pared by 3 bases and J by 0 bases, with 8 bases between. Here the CDR3 reads CASSQGTTNTGELFF. The CDR3 DNA follows: TGCGCCAGCAGCCAGGGGACGACGAACACCGGGGAGCTGTTTTTT.

This clonotype was recorded at least ten times. This chain connects TRBV25-1 to TRBJ2-1, with 8 bases identical to TRBD2. After removal of 2 bases from V and 6 bases from J, the junction contained 6 bases not matched to a gene. CDR3 length: 15 residues. The germline CDR1 and CDR2 sequences are MGHDK and SYGVNS. In DNA form, the CDR3 reads TGTGCCAGCAGTGAACACGGGAGGGCCGGCAATGAGCAGTTCTTC. This translates into CASSEHGRAGNEQFF. The full variable domain, in which reference TRBV25-1 and TRBJ2-1 provide the parts outside the CDR3, is EADIYQTPRYLVIGTGKKITLECSQTMGHDKMYWYQQDPGMELHLIHYSYGVNSTEKGDLSSESTVSRIRTEHFPLTLESARPSHTSQYLCASSEHGRAGNEQFFGPGTRLTVL.

This clonotype has a handful of counts. The chain carries TRBV6-2 or TRBV6-3 and TRBJ2-1; D is possibly TRBD2 (5 bases). The germline CDR1 and CDR2 sequences are MNHEY and SVGEGT. The CDR3 is 12 amino acids. Trimming took off 7 bases at V and 8 bases at J, with 12 bases between the two ends. This chain's CDR3 is CASTDWSHEQFF. CDR3 bases: TGTGCCAGCACGGACTGGTCCCATGAGCAGTTCTTC.

This clonotype showed up just a few times. This chain joins TRBV20-1 and TRBJ1-2; weak D call: TRBD1 (6 bases). The CDR3 has 14 amino acids. The germline CDR1 and CDR2 sequences are DFQATT and SNEGSKA (reference sequence). Trimming shortened V by 0 bases and J by 8 bases, and 16 bases separated the two germline ends. This CDR3 reads CSARDGSGQGGYTF. The CDR3 DNA reads TGCAGTGCTAGAGATGGCTCTGGTCAGGGGGGCTACACCTTC.

The V and J genes are TRBV11-1 and TRBJ2-5; 8 bases map to TRBD1. V lost 0 bases and J lost 2; bases outside the gene matches: 5. The CDR3 is made up of 16 amino acids. Germline V gene sequence: CDR1 SGHAT, CDR2 FQDESV (reference sequence). CDR3 loop: CASSLAPTGAQETQYF. The CDR3 coding sequence is TGTGCCAGCAGCTTAGCCCCGACAGGGGCGCAAGAGACCCAGTACTTC.

This clonotype was counted ten times or more. The J gene is TRBJ1-4, the V gene TRBV5-1, with 9 positions matching TRBD1. This CDR3 comprises 15 residues. Germline trimming cut 3 bases from V and 5 bases from J; bases unmatched to any gene: 5. Germline loops: CDR1 SGHRS, CDR2 YFSETQ. The CDR3 sequence: CASSSGQGRNEKLFF. The CDR3 nucleotides read TGCGCCAGCAGCTCCGGACAGGGGAGAAATGAAAAACTGTTTTTT.

This clonotype came up many times. The V and J genes are TRBV12-3 or TRBV12-4 and TRBJ2-3, with TRBD1 as a possible D gene (6 bases). V gave up 1 base and J gave up 1 base, with 12 bases separating them. The CDR3 length is 16 residues. The DNA of the CDR3 is TGTGCCAGCAGTTTAGGGGGGCGGACCCGCACAGATACGCAGTATTTT. It specifies CASSLGGRTRTDTQYF.

V and J are TRBV4-2 and TRBJ2-3; D tentatively reads TRBD1 or TRBD2 (5 bases each). CDR1 and CDR2 (germline): LGHNA, YNFKEQ. The V and J ends lost 2 bases and 5 bases respectively, with 17 bases between them. There are 16 residues in the CDR3. CDR3 sequence: CASSQPGTQGQDTQYF. The CDR3 bases are TGTGCCAGCAGCCAACCTGGGACCCAAGGGCAAGATACGCAGTATTTT.

This clonotype was observed a few times. This chain joins TRBV20-1 and TRBJ1-2; 11 bases fit TRBD1. V lost 3 bases, J lost 8 bases, and 8 bases stayed unmatched. Germline values: CDR1 DFQATT, CDR2 SNEGSKA (reference sequence). This CDR3 region has 14 residues. The CDR3 DNA is TGCAGTGCTAGCCGCCGGACAGGGGGCGAAGGCTACACCTTC. Protein product: CSASRRTGGEGYTF.

The chain is built from TRBV7-2 and TRBJ2-2; 13 positions agree with TRBD2. CDR3 length: 16 amino acids. The V and J ends lost 5 bases and 8 bases, in that order; junction bases with no gene match: 8. The germline gives CDR1 SGHTA, CDR2 FQGNSA. CDR3 in DNA: TGTGCCAGCAGCCCCTCCACGGGACTAGCGGGGGGGGAGCTGTTTTTT. Translating gives CASSPSTGLAGGELFF.